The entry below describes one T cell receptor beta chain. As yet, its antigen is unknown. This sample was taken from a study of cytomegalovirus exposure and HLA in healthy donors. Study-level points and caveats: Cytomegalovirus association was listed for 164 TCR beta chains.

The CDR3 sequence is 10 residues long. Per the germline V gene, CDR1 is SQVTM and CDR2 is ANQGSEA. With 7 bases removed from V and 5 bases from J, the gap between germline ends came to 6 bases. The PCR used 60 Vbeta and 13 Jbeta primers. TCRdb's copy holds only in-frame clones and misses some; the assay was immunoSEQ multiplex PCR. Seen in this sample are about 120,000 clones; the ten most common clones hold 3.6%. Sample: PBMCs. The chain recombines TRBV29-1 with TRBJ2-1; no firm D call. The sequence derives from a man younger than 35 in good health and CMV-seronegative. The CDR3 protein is CSGAHNEQFF. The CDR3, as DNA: TGCAGCGGGGCCCACAATGAGCAGTTCTTC.